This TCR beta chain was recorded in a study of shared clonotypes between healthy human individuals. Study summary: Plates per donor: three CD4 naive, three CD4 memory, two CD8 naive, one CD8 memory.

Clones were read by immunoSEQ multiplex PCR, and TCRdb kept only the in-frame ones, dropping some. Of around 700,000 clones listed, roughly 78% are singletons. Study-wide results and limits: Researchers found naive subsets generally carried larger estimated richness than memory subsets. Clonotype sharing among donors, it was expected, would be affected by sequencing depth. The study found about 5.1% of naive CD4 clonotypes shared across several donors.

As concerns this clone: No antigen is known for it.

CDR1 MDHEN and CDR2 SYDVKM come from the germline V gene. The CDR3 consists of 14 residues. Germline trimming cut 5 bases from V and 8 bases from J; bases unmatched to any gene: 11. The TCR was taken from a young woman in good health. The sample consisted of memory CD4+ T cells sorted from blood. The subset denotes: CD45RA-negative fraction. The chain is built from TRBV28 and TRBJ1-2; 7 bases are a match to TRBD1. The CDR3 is CASSRPPRGRGYTF. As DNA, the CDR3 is TGTGCCAGCAGTCGCCCCCCGAGGGGGCGAGGCTACACCTTC.